This TCR beta chain was observed in a study of cytomegalovirus exposure and HLA in healthy donors. PCR amplification relied on 60 Vbeta primers (plus 13 Jbeta primers). Generated by immunoSEQ multiplex PCR, the TCRdb table keeps only in-frame clones and is missing some. Among roughly 120,000 clones listed, approximately 80% were seen once. The germline V and J ends were trimmed by 4 bases and 5 bases, with 15 bases remaining between them. CDR3 length: 14 residues. Per the germline V gene, CDR1 is SGDLS and CDR2 is YYNGEE. Among the donors, all were healthy bone marrow donors. Specimen: PBMCs. The gene calls are TRBV9 and TRBJ2-5, with D perhaps TRBD1 (5 bases). This receptor was obtained from an older woman in good health and CMV-seropositive. CDR3 sequence: CASSKSGLEETQYF. CDR3 nucleotides: TGTGCCAGCAGCAAGTCAGGGTTGGAGGAGACCCAGTACTTC.